The following is a T cell receptor beta chain sequence with its context. Its antigen is still unknown. The data derive from a study of T cell responses to AZD1222 COVID-19 vaccine. The trim removed 0 bases at V and 2 bases at J, leaving 7 bases unmatched. The CDR3 consists of 16 residues. Germline V gene sequence: CDR1 SGDLS, CDR2 YYNGEE. Broader study findings: An increase in Spike-specific TCR breadth and depth was observed after two AZD1222 doses. Donors in the cohort were predominantly white British and more often female, and clonal diversity was possibly underestimated.

The repertoire was sequenced with immunoSEQ multiplex PCR; TCRdb's copy has only in-frame clones and lacks some. This table holds around 160,000 clones, around nine tenths found once. The sample was peripheral blood, taken on day 0 of AZD1222 vaccination. The TCR was taken from an adult in good health. The chain uses TRBV9 and TRBJ1-2, with 7 nucleotides matching TRBD1. The CDR3 DNA follows: TGTGCCAGCAGCGTAGCGGCGGACAGGCAGAACTATGGCTACACCTTC. Protein product: CASSVAADRQNYGYTF.